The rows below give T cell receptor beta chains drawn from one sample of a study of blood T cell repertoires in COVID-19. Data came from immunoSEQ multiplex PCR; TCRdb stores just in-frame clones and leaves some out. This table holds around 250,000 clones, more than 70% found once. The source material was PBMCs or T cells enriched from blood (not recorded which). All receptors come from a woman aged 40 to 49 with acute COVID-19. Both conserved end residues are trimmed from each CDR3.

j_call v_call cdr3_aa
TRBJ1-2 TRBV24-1 ATSDYRGGYT
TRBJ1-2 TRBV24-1 ATSEREGTYGYT
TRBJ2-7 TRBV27 ASSPGQSSYEQY
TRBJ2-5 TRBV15 ATSTGTSGRGLETQY
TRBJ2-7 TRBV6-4 ASSRLGLAGSYEQY
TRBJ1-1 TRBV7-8 ASSFAVGQQAF
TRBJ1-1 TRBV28 ASSSWTGMNTEAF
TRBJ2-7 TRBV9 ASSPRDYSYEQY
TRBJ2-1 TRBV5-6 ASSRTSGSDEQF
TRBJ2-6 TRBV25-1 ASSAGANVLT
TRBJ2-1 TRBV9 ASSVESSGNEQF
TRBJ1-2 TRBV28 ASSGARAGYGYT
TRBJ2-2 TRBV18 ASSPGDRRTGELF
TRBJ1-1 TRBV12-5 ASGPPQVGASEAF
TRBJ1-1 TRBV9 ASSVAPNTEAF
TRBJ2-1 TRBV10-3 AISEVAGSSYNEQF
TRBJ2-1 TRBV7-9 ASSRPLENEQF
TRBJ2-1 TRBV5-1 ASSLVGAYNEQF
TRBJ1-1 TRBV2 ASSQTGTGLNTEAF
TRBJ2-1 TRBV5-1 ASSLGQGGFDEQF
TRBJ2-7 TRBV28 ASRDTGQGAEQY
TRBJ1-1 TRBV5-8 ASSLGGIGSRPLLTEAF
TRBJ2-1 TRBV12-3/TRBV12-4 ASSFTPLEQF
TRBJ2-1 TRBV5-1 ASSLRLAGVNEQF
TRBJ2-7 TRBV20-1 SASSQYEQY
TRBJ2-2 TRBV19 ASSRASVRTYTGELF
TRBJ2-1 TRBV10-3 AISDSGTSGARNNEQF
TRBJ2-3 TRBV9 ASSVEHSSSTDTQY
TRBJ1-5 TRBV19 ASSSPAGRWSNQPQH
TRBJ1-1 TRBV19 ASSINRGGVNTEAF
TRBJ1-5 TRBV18 ASSHNTDQPQH
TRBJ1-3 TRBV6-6 ASSFRDSSGNTIY
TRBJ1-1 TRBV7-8 ASSLSQGEPANTEAF
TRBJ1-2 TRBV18 ASSPPGQGAGYT
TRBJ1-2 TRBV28 ASSTGGVGYT
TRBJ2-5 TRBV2 ASSTGYGETQY
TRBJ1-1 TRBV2 ASSLDPNTEAF
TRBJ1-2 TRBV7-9 ASSSGQTVYAGYT
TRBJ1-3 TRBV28 ASSLIFLGDGNTIY
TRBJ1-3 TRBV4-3 ASSQEGASSGNTIY
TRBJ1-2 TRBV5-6 ASSPGTGHT
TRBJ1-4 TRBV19 ASSVQGLYEKLF
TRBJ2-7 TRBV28 ASRPTLGLAGGGEQY
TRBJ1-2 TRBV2 ASSEEQFNYGYT
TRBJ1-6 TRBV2 ASKRDRGSFESPLH
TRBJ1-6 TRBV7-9 ASSSEGGSSYNSPLH
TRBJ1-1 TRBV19 ASSTIGTGVMNTEAF
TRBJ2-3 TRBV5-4 ASNLAGGDTQY
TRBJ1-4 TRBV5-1 ASSLGDSASNEKLF
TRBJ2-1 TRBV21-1 ASSKAKGLVTLNLWF
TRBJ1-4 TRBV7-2 ASSAETGGGGKLF
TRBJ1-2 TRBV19 ASSILGTSYGYT
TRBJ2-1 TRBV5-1 ASSLGGIWPNNEQF
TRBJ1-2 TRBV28 ASSLAQGPYGYT
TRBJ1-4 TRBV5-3 ARSSLIDESLKLF
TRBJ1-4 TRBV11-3 ASSLDKAGKSPVGEKLF
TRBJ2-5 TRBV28 ASSPSLRRGEETQY
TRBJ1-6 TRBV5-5 ASSGGRPDSPLH
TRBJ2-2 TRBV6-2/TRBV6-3 ASSYSWGHNTGELF
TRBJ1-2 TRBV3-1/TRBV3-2 ASSRQGTYGYT